This T cell receptor (beta chain) was sequenced during a study of blood T cell repertoires in COVID-19 (dated by TCRdb to 2020 to 2022). In terms of the full investigation: Collaborator samples came from the United States, Italy and Spain and covered acute and convalescent phases of COVID-19. The prospective study material was composed of cDNA or gDNA derived from T cells, B-cell-depleted T cells, or PBMCs. Deeply sampled blood TCRbeta repertoires from subjects exposed to, actively infected with, or recovered from COVID-19 were included in the dataset. The repertoires were made available in a free public database intended to serve as a resource for research on the immune response to SARS-CoV-2. Samples were obtained from the ongoing ImmuneRACE study (first 160 participants) and from 950 to 1,500 subjects provided by 6 global collaborators. Nearly every sample came with metadata listing a de-identified subject ID, COVID-19 status, age in years and sex. Where available, HLA class I and class II types were obtained from metadata supplied by the sample provider rather than from assay-based typing. What the research found in general, with its limitations: Clinical and demographic metadata were provided uncurated, with the amount varying by source and participant.

TCRbeta CDR3 regions were amplified from genomic DNA using the immunoSEQ Assay, a bias-controlled multiplex PCR. The authors' analysis ran thus. The number of nucleated cells in each sample was estimated from the amplification of reference gene primers within the assay. To quantify the absolute abundance of each unique TCRbeta CDR3 rearrangement, sequence reads were collapsed and filtered. Productive Simpson clonality was computed per sample as the square root of Simpson's diversity index over productive rearrangements. The table comes from immuneACCESS by way of TCRdb, which keeps in-frame sequences with V and J called. Part of the clones is missing from these tables; in studies checked, under half for an unresolved V gene and the rest for unknown reasons. V, J and clone size were drawn from that table, and D and trimming were deduced from the DNA. This sample comprises about 70,000 clones, more than 70% of them detected only once. About 1.5% of the sample goes to the ten largest clones.

A note on this clone: The clone's antigen remains unknown. Base qualities are not at hand, and no much larger clone is one base apart.

The CDR1 and CDR2 encoded by the germline V gene are MGHRA and YSYEKL. V loses 4 bases of germline sequence and J loses 2 bases, and the interval between the two ends is 8 bases. The CDR3 starts with the cysteine, ends with the phenylalanine, and has 14 residues. Only the CDR3 part of the read is kept: 42 bases, read in frame from the first base. Whole blood was collected in K2EDTA tubes by collaborating institutions according to the institutions' own protocols. Collaborator samples were shipped for TCRbeta analysis as frozen whole blood, isolated PBMCs, or DNA extracted from either sample type. The receptor was derived from a human donor in a cohort sampled during active COVID-19. Recombination connected TRBV4-1 to TRBJ2-2, with the D gene not clear enough to name. Sequenced input: peripheral blood. The CDR3 region: CASSPGFNTGELFF. The DNA is TGCGCCAGCAGCCCCGGTTTCAACACCGGGGAGCTGTTTTTT.